This T cell receptor beta chain derives from a study of T cells after yellow fever vaccination (dated by TCRdb to 2018 to 2020). At the level of the whole study: The SMART-Seq v4 Ultra Low Input RNA kit was used to prepare libraries from fractions with low cell numbers. Blood samples were taken at several timepoints before and after primary and secondary immunization, and bulk PBMC replicates and cell subsets were isolated. The cohort comprised two healthy male donors, one aged 18 to 30 and one aged 30 to 39 years. To track T-cell clones before and after primary and booster YFV17D yellow fever vaccination, bulk TCR alpha and beta repertoires were sequenced longitudinally. The research as a whole found: Computational filtering was required because FACS-sorted repertoires could contain abundant contaminating clonotypes from the bulk population. Only a couple of donors were included in the study, so the extent to which the findings can be generalized is limited. A small fraction of clonotypes appeared in both the CD4 and CD8 compartments, likely as a result of convergent recombination. Most clones expanded after primary vaccination were re-detected after the booster (approximately 96% of CD4 and approximately 88% of CD8), suggesting broad memory maintenance. Compared with the primary T-cell response, the secondary T-cell response was faster but weaker, reaching its peak on day 5 rather than on day 15.

Synthesis of TCR cDNA relied on 5'RACE template switching, a step that introduced a universal primer site along with unique molecular identifiers. cDNA synthesis was primed from both the TCR alpha and TCR beta constant segments. Library amplification involved two PCR steps, and the second step added sample barcodes and sequencing adapters. Libraries were sequenced on Illumina HiSeq 2500 (2x100 bp) or NovaSeq (2x150 bp). The original pipeline was this. Demultiplexing of reads and collapsing into UMI consensus sequences were performed with MIGEC, and V(D)J alignment was carried out with MiXCR. Using edgeR on replicate PBMC samples, clonotypes were called vaccine-responding if FDR was below 0.01 and the log2 fold change was above 5 up to day 15. Each bulk clonotype was labeled CD4 or CD8 based on which sequenced repertoire, CD4 or CD8, contained the clonotype at higher abundance. TCRdb redid the processing of the public reads, applying fastp at Q25 and MiXCR, and retained in-frame beta chains. Duplicate CDR3 protein sequences are folded into a single record with the most common DNA and genes. The V and J calls reflect TCRdb's pipeline rather than the authors' work. The table for this sample lists roughly 62,000 distinct CDR3 sequences; approximately 7% of them were counted only once. The ten largest clones take up about 40% of the sample.

The trim is 4 bases for V and 9 bases for J, with a gap of 13 bases between the germline ends. The CDR3 sequence holds 13 residues, the cysteine and phenylalanine included. The entry retains the CDR3 DNA only, 39 bases that are in frame from base 1. This clonotype was counted ten times or more. Its antigen is currently not known. Base qualities are missing; no much larger clone stands one base away. The treatment or condition label for this specimen denotes: live attenuated yellow fever vaccine strain. PBMCs were isolated from peripheral blood using a standard Ficoll-Paque protocol. CD4 and CD8 T-cell fractions were isolated with Dynabeads CD4 and CD8 positive selection kits. TriZol was used to extract RNA from bulk PBMCs, CD4 and CD8 fractions, and dextramer-positive and dextramer-negative fractions.

The V and J segments used are TRBV23-1 and TRBJ2-4, and possibly TRBD2, on 6 matching bases. TRBV23-1 is annotated as an ORF whose role is uncertain. The TCR sequence derives from a man younger than 35 who received the YFV17D yellow fever vaccine. Sequenced material: CD8+ T cells sorted from PBMCs, taken on the day of the first yellow fever vaccination. The sequenced DNA is TGCGCCAGCAGTCGACGTCGGGAGCCCATTCAGTACTTC. This gives the protein CASSRRREPIQYF.